The 16 T cell receptor beta chains reported below all come from one sample, sequenced in a study of shared T cell receptors in the human thymus. Using immunoSEQ multiplex PCR, the repertoire was profiled, and TCRdb retains in-frame clones only, with some absent. The sample includes about 660,000 clones, 70% to 90% of them seen just once. These records were also assigned to another study, of human thymus T cells.

The sample taken for sequencing was thymocytes. Receptor source: a boy under two years old with a congenital heart defect.

The sample holds one count of this clone. The J gene is TRBJ2-3, the V gene TRBV15; TRBD1 matches 8 bases. J gave up 1 base and V 5 bases, and 8 bases lay outside the gene matches. This CDR3 region has 16 residues. CDR1 and CDR2 (germline): LNHNV, YYDKDF (reference sequence). The CDR3 sequence: CATSPRTGQGTDTQYF. The CDR3 DNA sequence: TGTGCCACCAGCCCTCGTACGGGACAGGGCACAGATACGCAGTATTTT.

V is TRBV13 and J is TRBJ2-2, with D tentatively TRBD2 (6 bases). The germline V and J ends were trimmed by 3 bases and 4 bases, with 12 bases remaining between them. CDR1 PRHDT and CDR2 FYEKMQ come from the germline V gene (reference sequence). CDR3 size: 15 residues. In nucleotides, the CDR3 is TGTGCCAGCAGCTTTTTGGTGACTAGCACCGGGGAGCTGTTTTTT. Residues: CASSFLVTSTGELFF.

This CDR3 is CAWSPGPNEKLFF. CDR3 in DNA: TGTGCCTGGAGTCCTGGGCCTAATGAAAAACTGTTTTTT. The V gene is TRBV30, the J gene TRBJ1-4; D call uncertain. This CDR3 has 13 residues. V was cut by 2 bases and J by 3 bases, with 7 bases left in between. The germline CDR1 and CDR2 sequences are GTSNPN and SVGIG (reference sequence).

The chain has TRBV28 and TRBJ2-7; D is possibly TRBD2 (7 bases). There are 16 residues in the CDR3. Germline CDR1 is MDHEN and CDR2 is SYDVKM. Trimming left V 5 bases short and J 6 bases short, with 23 bases between. This CDR3 is CASSGGAEQGACEQYF. The DNA of the CDR3 is TGTGCCAGCAGTGGGGGGGCCGAACAGGGTGCGTGCGAGCAGTACTTC.

This clone appeared once. The V call is TRBV30, the J call TRBJ2-5, with TRBD1 matching over 8 bases. The DNA end is a closer match to TRBJ2-7, so the J assignment may be wrong. Germline CDR1 is GTSNPN and CDR2 is SVGIG (reference sequence). CDR3 size: 15 residues. CDR3 sequence: CAWSGQGRGSYEQYF. Here the CDR3 DNA reads TGTGCCTGGAGTGGACAGGGGCGGGGATCCTACGAGCAGTACTTC.

This rearrangement joins TRBV5-6 to TRBJ2-7, with TRBD1 matching 9 bases. Germline CDR1 and CDR2: SGHDT and YYEEEE. Trimming removed 2 bases from V and 5 bases from J; junction bases left unmatched: 5. The CDR3 totals 14 residues. Written as DNA, the CDR3 is TGTGCCAGCAGCTTCCGGGACAGGGATAACGAGCAGTACTTC. Translation gives CASSFRDRDNEQYF.

This clone was recorded a few times. The V gene is TRBV5-8, the J gene TRBJ2-3, with 7 bases matching TRBD2. CDR3 length: 16 amino acids. CDR1 SGHTS and CDR2 YDEGEE come from the germline V gene. V lost 4 bases and J lost 2; bases outside the gene matches: 10. CDR3 loop: CASSPREGGNTDTQYF. The CDR3 DNA is TGTGCCAGCAGCCCCAGGGAGGGAGGAAACACAGATACGCAGTATTTT.

The genes are TRBV5-5 and TRBJ1-2; D perhaps matches TRBD1 (6 bases). The CDR3 loop spans 16 amino acids. CDR1 and CDR2 (germline): SGHKS, YYEKEE (reference sequence). V dropped 4 bases and J dropped 4 bases, with 20 bases sitting between them. The CDR3 bases are TGTGCCAGCAGCCCGGGGCGCCGACAGGAGCTCTATGGCTACACCTTC. Translated: CASSPGRRQELYGYTF.

This clone was found a few times. The J gene is TRBJ2-7, the V gene TRBV10-3, with a weak D call TRBD1 (5 bases). Germline V gives CDR1 ENHRY, CDR2 SYGVKD. The CDR3 runs 14 residues. Trimming left V 6 bases short and J 0 bases short, with 12 bases between. The CDR3 is CAISEQEDSYEQYF. Written as DNA, the CDR3 is TGTGCCATCAGCGAACAGGAAGACTCCTACGAGCAGTACTTC.

The chain carries TRBV10-3 and TRBJ2-7; 11 bases line up with TRBD2. This CDR3 is built from 15 residues. Germline trimming cut 7 bases from V and 4 bases from J; bases unmatched to any gene: 9. The germline CDR1 and CDR2 sequences are ENHRY and SYGVKD. The CDR3 coding sequence is TGTGCCATCATGGTTAATGCTAGCGGGAGGTACGAGCAGTACTTC. This codes for CAIMVNASGRYEQYF.

The chain uses TRBV27 and TRBJ2-1; 7 bases are a match to TRBD2. The CDR3 loop spans 16 amino acids. V lost 0 bases to trimming and J lost 5 bases; unmatched junction nucleotides: 7. Germline V CDR1 and CDR2: MNHEY, SMNVEV (reference sequence). The CDR3 region has the DNA TGTGCCAGCAGTTTATCCCCCAGAGCGGGACACAATGAGCAGTTCTTC. The encoded protein is CASSLSPRAGHNEQFF.

This chain joins TRBV7-8 and TRBJ1-4; D perhaps matches TRBD1 (6 bases). Germline V gene lookup returns CDR1 SGHVS and CDR2 FQNEAQ. The germline V and J ends were trimmed by 5 bases and 0 bases, with 19 bases remaining between them. This CDR3 spans 18 amino acids. The CDR3 sequence is CASSLSPTGFSTNEKLFF. The CDR3 bases are TGTGCCAGCAGCCTTAGCCCTACAGGGTTTTCAACTAATGAAAAACTGTTTTTT.

The V gene is TRBV5-1, the J gene TRBJ1-4; 7 nucleotides line up with TRBD1. The CDR3 sequence is 19 residues long. V gave up 4 bases and J gave up 3 bases; unmatched junction bases: 18. Germline assignment: CDR1 SGHRS and CDR2 YFSETQ. The CDR3 region has the DNA TGCGCCAGCAGCCCCCGATCACCAGTAAGGGACAGTCCTAATGAAAAACTGTTTTTT. Translation: CASSPRSPVRDSPNEKLFF.

This CDR3 is CASSQDEMIRGSIYGYTF. In nucleotides, the CDR3 is TGTGCCAGCAGCCAAGATGAAATGATTCGGGGGTCCATTTATGGCTACACCTTC. This chain joins TRBV14 and TRBJ1-2; weak D call: TRBD1 (5 bases). This CDR3 contains 18 residues. Germline V gene sequence: CDR1 SGHDN, CDR2 FVKESK. The V and J ends lost 0 bases and 5 bases respectively, with 22 bases between them.

The genes are TRBV5-1 and TRBJ1-2; D is unresolved. V lost 4 bases to trimming and J lost 1 base, with 8 bases between them. The germline V gene has CDR1 SGHRS and CDR2 YFSETQ. The CDR3 has 13 amino acids. Here the CDR3 DNA reads TGCGCCAGCAGCCTCCGCGGTAACTATGGCTACACCTTC. Translated: CASSLRGNYGYTF.

This chain joins TRBV5-1 and TRBJ2-1; D ambiguous. From germline, CDR1 is SGHRS and CDR2 YFSETQ. V dropped 0 bases and J dropped 0 bases, with 4 bases sitting between them. This CDR3 contains 14 residues. The CDR3 sequence is CASSLAPSYNEQFF. CDR3 bases: TGCGCCAGCAGCTTGGCTCCCTCCTACAATGAGCAGTTCTTC. The variable domain in full, completed from reference TRBV5-1 and TRBJ2-1, reads KAGVTQTPRYLIKTRGQQVTLSCSPISGHRSVSWYQQTPGQGLQFLFEYFSETQRNKGNFPGRFSGRQFSNSRSEMNVSTLELGDSALYLCASSLAPSYNEQFFGPGTRLTVL.